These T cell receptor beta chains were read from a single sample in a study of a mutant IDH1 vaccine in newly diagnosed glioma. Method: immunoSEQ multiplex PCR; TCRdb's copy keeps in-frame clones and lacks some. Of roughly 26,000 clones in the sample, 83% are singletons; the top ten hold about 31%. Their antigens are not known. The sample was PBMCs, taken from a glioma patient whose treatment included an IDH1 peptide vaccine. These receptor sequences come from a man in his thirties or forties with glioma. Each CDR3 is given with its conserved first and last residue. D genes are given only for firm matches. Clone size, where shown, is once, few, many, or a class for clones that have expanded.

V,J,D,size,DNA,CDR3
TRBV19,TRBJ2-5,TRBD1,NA,TGTGCCAGTAGTCCCCCCGGGACAGGGAAGGAGACCCAGTACTTC,CASSPPGTGKETQYF
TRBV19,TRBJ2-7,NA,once,TGTGCCAGTAGTTCAGGGACCTACGAGCAGTACTTC,CASSSGTYEQYF
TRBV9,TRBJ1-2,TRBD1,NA,TGTGCCAGCAGCGTAGTGTCAGGGGGCGCCGGTGGCTACACCTTC,CASSVVSGGAGGYTF
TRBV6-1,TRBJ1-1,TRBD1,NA,TGTGCCAGCAGTGATGGGGACAGGGGCACTGAAGCTTTCTTT,CASSDGDRGTEAFF
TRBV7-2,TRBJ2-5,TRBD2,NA,TGTGCCAGCAGCTTAGGGACTAGCGAGAGGTACCAAGAGACCCAGTACTTC,CASSLGTSERYQETQYF
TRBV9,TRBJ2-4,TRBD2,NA,TGTGCCAGCAGCCCTCTAGCGGGAGGAGGAAACATTCAGTACTTC,CASSPLAGGGNIQYF
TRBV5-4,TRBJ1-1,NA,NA,TGTGCCAGTAGGGGAGTTAACACTGAAGCTTTCTTT,CASRGVNTEAFF
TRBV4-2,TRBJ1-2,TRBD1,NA,TGTGCCAGCAGCCGCAGAATAACGGGACAGGGCTTCTCTGGCTACACCTTC,CASSRRITGQGFSGYTF
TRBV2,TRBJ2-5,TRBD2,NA,TGTGCCAGCAGTGAAGCGGTGGGGGGGTCCCAGTACTTC,CASSEAVGGSQYF
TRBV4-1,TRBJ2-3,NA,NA,TGCGCCAGCAGCCAAGTCCTGACTAAGTCCACAGATACGCAGTATTTT,CASSQVLTKSTDTQYF
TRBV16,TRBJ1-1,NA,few,TGTGCCAGCAGCCAATTTTCCGTTAACACTGAAGCTTTCTTT,CASSQFSVNTEAFF
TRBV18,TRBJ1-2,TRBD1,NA,TGTGCCAGCTCACCCCCAGCTACAGGGGGCTATGGCTACACCTTC,CASSPPATGGYGYTF
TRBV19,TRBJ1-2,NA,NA,TGTGCCAGTAGTATCGGCCAGGGGCTCGAATATGGCTACACCTTC,CASSIGQGLEYGYTF
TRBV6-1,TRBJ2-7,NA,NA,TGTGCCAGCAGGTTCCCCGGGACACACTACGAGCAGTACTTC,CASRFPGTHYEQYF
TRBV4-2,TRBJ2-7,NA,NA,TGTGCCAGCAGCCAAGATCGTCAGTCTCTATACGAGCAGTACTTC,CASSQDRQSLYEQYF
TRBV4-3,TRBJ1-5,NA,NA,TGCGCCAGCAGCCAAGATCAAGGTAGGCCCTATCAGCCCCAGCATTTT,CASSQDQGRPYQPQHF
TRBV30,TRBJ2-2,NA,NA,TGTGCCTGGAGTGTACCGGTGAACACCGGGGAGCTGTTTTTT,CAWSVPVNTGELFF
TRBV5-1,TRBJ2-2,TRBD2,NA,TGCGCCAGCAGCTTGGTGGGGACTAGCGGTACCGGGGAGCTGTTTTTT,CASSLVGTSGTGELFF
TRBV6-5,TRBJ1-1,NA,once,TGTGCCAGCAGCACTGTCCAGGGGCCCCACACTGAAGCTTTCTTT,CASSTVQGPHTEAFF
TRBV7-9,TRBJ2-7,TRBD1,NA,TGTGCCAGCAGCTTATGGGGACAGGGTCCCTCCTACGAGCAGTACTTC,CASSLWGQGPSYEQYF
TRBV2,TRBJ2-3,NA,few,TGTGCCAGCACCATTAGCGGTAACACAGATACGCAGTATTTT,CASTISGNTDTQYF
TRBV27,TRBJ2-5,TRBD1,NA,TGTGCCAGCAGTTTAAGGGGACAGGGGGGAGAGACCCAGTACTTC,CASSLRGQGGETQYF
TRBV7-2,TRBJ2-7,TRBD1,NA,TGTGCCAGCAGCCTGAGAGCCGGGACAGGGAACTCCGAGCAGTACTTC,CASSLRAGTGNSEQYF
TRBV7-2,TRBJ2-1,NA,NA,TGTGCCAGCAGCTTAGATGACCGGACATTAAAGGGGTTCTTC,CASSLDDRTLKGFF
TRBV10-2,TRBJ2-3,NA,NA,TGCGCCAGCAGTCCCACCGGGGCAGATACGCAGTATTTT,CASSPTGADTQYF
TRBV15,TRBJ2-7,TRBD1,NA,TGTGCCACCAGCAGGAACAGGGGATACGAGCAGTACTTC,CATSRNRGYEQYF
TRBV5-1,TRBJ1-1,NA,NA,TGCGCCAGCAGCTTTTCAAGGGAAACTGAAGCTTTCTTT,CASSFSRETEAFF